This T cell receptor (beta chain) is from a study of blood T cell repertoires in COVID-19. Trimming took 3 bases from V and 5 from J; bases not matched to a gene: 11. Germline V gives CDR1 SGHNT, CDR2 YYREEE (reference sequence). This CDR3 comprises 16 residues. Authors' data handling: Researchers report that nucleated cell counts were estimated from reference gene primer amplification. Here immunoSEQ multiplex PCR was the method, and the copy in TCRdb shows in-frame clones only, minus some. D and trimming were read from the DNA, whereas the V and J calls and clone size are those reported in that table. The sample shows around 70,000 clones, 75% to 90% of them seen only once.

The source is a human donor in a cohort sampled during active COVID-19. Source material: peripheral blood. This chain links TRBV5-4 with TRBJ1-2; TRBD1 matches at 9 bases. Written as DNA, the CDR3 is TGTGCCAGCAGCTACGCACCTAGACAGGGGGTGTATGGCTACACCTTC. It specifies CASSYAPRQGVYGYTF.